The text below deals with one T cell receptor (beta chain). The data were obtained in a study of blood T cell repertoires in COVID-19. CDR1 is SNHLY, CDR2 FYNNEI, per germline. The CDR3 has 13 amino acids. Trimming removed 8 bases from V and 0 bases from J, with 11 bases in between. Original processing notes: Reference gene primer amplification in the assay estimated nucleated cell counts. Measured with immunoSEQ multiplex PCR; TCRdb has only the in-frame clones, and not every one. V and J calls and clone size are given by that table; D and trimming were obtained from the DNA. This table holds just over 300,000 clones, 89% found once.

The chain uses TRBV2 and TRBJ2-7, with D perhaps TRBD1 (6 bases). The TCR sequence derives from a woman younger than 45 with COVID-19, enrolled during active disease. Sequenced material: peripheral blood. Here the CDR3 DNA reads TGTGCCAGCGGAGGACAGAGCTCCTACGAGCAGTACTTC. Translating gives CASGGQSSYEQYF.